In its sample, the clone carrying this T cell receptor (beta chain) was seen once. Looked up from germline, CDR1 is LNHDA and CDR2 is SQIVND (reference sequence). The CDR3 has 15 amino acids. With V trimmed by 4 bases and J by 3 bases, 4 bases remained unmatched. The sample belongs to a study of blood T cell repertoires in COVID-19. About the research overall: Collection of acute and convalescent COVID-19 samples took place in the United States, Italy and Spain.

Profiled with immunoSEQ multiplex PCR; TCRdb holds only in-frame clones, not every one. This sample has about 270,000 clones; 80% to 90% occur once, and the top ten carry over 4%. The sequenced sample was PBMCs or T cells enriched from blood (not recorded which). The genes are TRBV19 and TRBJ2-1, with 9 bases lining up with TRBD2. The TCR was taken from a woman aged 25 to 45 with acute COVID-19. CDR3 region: CASSRLAGDYNEQFF. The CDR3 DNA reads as TGTGCCAGTAGTAGGTTAGCGGGAGACTACAATGAGCAGTTCTTC.